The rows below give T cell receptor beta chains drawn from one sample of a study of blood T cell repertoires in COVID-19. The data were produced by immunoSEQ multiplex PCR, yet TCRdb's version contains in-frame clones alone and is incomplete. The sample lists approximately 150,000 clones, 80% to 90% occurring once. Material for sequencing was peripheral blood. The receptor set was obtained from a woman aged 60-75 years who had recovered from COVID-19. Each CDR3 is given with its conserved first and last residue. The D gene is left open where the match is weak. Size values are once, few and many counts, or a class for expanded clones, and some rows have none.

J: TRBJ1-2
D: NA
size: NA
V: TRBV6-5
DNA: TGTGCCAGCAGTTACGACAGCCAAAACTATGGCTACACCTTC
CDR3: CASSYDSQNYGYTF

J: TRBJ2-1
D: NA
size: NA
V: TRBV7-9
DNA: TGTGCCAGCAGCCCCGGGAGCGCCCCCTACAATGAGCAGTTCTTC
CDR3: CASSPGSAPYNEQFF

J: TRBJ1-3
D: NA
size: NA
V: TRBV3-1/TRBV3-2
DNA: TGTGCCAGCAGCCCAGCGGGACTGAGCTCTGGAAACACCATATATTTT
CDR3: CASSPAGLSSGNTIYF

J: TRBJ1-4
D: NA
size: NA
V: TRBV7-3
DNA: TGTGCCAGCAGCCCCTCGTGGGGCGAAAAACTGTTTTTT
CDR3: CASSPSWGEKLFF

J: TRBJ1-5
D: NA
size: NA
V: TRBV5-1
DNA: TGCGCCAGCAGCTTGGGGACAGGCAATCAGCCCCAGCATTTT
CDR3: CASSLGTGNQPQHF

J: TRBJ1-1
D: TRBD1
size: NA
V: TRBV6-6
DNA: TGTGCCAGTTGTCCCGGGACAGTGAACACTGAAGCTTTCTTT
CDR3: CASCPGTVNTEAFF

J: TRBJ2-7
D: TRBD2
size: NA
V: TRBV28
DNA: TGTGCCAGCAGTTTAGGCGGGGGCTACGAGCAGTACTTC
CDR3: CASSLGGGYEQYF

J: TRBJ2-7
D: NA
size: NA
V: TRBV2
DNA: TGTGCCAGCAGAGAGAACCCCTACGAGCAGTACTTC
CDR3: CASRENPYEQYF

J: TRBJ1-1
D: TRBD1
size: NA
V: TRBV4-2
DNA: TGTGCCAGCAGCCGAGGACAGGGTGCGTTGGCTGAAGCTTTCTTT
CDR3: CASSRGQGALAEAFF

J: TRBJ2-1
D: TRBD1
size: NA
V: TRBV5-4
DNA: TGTGCCAGCAGCTCGGGACAGGGGAACTACAATGAGCAGTTCTTC
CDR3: CASSSGQGNYNEQFF

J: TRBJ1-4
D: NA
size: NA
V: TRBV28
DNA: TGTGCCAGCAGGTCCGCAGGGGTCCCATTTAATGAAAAACTGTTTTTT
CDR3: CASRSAGVPFNEKLFF

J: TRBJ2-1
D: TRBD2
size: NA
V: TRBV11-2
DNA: TGTGCCAGCAGCTCCATGGAGACTAGCGTTGACAATGAGCAGTTCTTC
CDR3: CASSSMETSVDNEQFF

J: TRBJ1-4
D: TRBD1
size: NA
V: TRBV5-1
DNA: TGCGCCAGCAGCCGAACCGGGACAGGGAATGAAAAACTGTTTTTT
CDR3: CASSRTGTGNEKLFF

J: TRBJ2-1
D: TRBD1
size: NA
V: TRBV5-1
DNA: TGCGCCAGCAGCTTGGAGGGACAGGGGATCGGGCAGTTCTTC
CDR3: CASSLEGQGIGQFF

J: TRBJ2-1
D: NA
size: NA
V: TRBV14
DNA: TGTGCCAGCAGCCAAGATGTCGGGAGCTCCTACAATGAGCAGTTCTTC
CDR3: CASSQDVGSSYNEQFF

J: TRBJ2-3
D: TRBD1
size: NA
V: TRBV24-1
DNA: TGTGCCACCAGTGACCCGGGCCAGAGGACAGGGGTCACAGATACGCAGTATTTT
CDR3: CATSDPGQRTGVTDTQYF

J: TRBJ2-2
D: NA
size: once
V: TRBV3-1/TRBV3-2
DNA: TGTGCCAGCAGCCAACCCGGACAGCACACCGGGGAGCTGTTTTTT
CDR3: CASSQPGQHTGELFF

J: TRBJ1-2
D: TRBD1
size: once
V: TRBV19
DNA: TGTGCCAGTAGTACCGGGACAGATTCCTATGGCTACACCTTC
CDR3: CASSTGTDSYGYTF

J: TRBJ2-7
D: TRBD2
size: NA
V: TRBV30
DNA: TGTGCCATTGGGGGGGGCTCCTACGAGCAGTACTTC
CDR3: CAIGGGSYEQYF

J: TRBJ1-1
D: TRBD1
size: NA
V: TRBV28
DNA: TGTGCCAGCAGCTCCGGGACAGGGAACACTGAAGCTTTCTTT
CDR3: CASSSGTGNTEAFF

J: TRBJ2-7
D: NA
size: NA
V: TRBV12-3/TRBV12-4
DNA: TGTGCCAGCAGTCCGGACACCTCCTACGAGCAGTACTTC
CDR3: CASSPDTSYEQYF

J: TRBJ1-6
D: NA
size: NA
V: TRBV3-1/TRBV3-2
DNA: TGTGCCAGCAGCCAAGGCAGGCATTCACCCCTCCACTTT
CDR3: CASSQGRHSPLHF

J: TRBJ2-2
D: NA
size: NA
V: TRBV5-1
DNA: TGCGCCAGCAGCTTCACAGTAGAACCCACCGGGGAGCTGTTTTTT
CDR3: CASSFTVEPTGELFF

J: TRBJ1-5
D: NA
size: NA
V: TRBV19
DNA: TGTGCCAGCTCACAGACAGGTGGGGAACCCCAGCATTTT
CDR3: CASSQTGGEPQHF

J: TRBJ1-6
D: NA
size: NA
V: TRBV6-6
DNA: TGTGCCAGCAGTTACTCGCCGGGACACCCCAATTCACCCCTCCACTTT
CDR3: CASSYSPGHPNSPLHF

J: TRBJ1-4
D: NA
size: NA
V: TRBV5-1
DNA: TGCGCCAGCAGGCCACAGGGATCTAATGAAAAACTGTTTTTT
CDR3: CASRPQGSNEKLFF

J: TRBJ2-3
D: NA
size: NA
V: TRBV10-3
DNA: TGTGCCATCAGCCTCAGCGGGACAGATACGCAGTATTTT
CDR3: CAISLSGTDTQYF

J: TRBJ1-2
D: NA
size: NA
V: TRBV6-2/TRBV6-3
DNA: TGTGCCAGCAGTCTCAGGGTTTATGGCTACACCTTC
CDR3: CASSLRVYGYTF

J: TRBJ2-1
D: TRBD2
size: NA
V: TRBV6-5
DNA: TGTGCCAGCAGGTACGGGGGGGGCTCCTACAATGAGCAGTTCTTC
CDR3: CASRYGGGSYNEQFF

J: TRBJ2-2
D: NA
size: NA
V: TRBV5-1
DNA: TGCGCCAGCAGTAATTCTCTAGGACAGTTTCCCGGGGAGCTGTTTTTT
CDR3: CASSNSLGQFPGELFF

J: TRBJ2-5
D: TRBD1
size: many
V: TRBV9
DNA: TGTGCCAGCAGCGTAGGTCCGCGGACAGGGGGAGAGACCCAGTACTTC
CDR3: CASSVGPRTGGETQYF

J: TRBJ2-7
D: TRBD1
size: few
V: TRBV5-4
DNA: TGTGCCAGCAGCTTGGACGTGGGACAGGGGGCGCGGGAGCAGTACTTC
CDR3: CASSLDVGQGAREQYF

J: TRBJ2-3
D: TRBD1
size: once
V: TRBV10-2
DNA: TGCGCCAGCAGTGCTGGGACAGGTCCCATCGCAGATACGCAGTATTTT
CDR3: CASSAGTGPIADTQYF

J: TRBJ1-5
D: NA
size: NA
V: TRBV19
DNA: TGTGCCAGTGGACAGAACCATCAGCCCCAGCATTTT
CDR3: CASGQNHQPQHF

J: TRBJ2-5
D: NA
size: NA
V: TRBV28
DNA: TGTGCCAGCAGTCCGATAGCCGTGGAGACCCAGTACTTC
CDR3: CASSPIAVETQYF

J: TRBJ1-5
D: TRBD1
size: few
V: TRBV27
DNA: TGTGCCAGCAGACCGACAGGGGTAAGCAATCAGCCCCAGCATTTT
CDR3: CASRPTGVSNQPQHF

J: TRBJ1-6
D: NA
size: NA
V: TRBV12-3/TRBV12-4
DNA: TGTGCCAGCAGGCGACAGACTAATTCACCCCTCCACTTT
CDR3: CASRRQTNSPLHF

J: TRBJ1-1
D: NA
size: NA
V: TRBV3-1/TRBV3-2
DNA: TGTGCCAGCAGCCAAGATTTCGTGACAAGGGGTACTGAAGCTTTCTTT
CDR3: CASSQDFVTRGTEAFF

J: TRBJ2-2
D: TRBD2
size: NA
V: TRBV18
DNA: TGTGCCAGCTCACCATTTCTCGCGGGGGGGAACACCGGGGAGCTGTTTTTT
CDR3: CASSPFLAGGNTGELFF

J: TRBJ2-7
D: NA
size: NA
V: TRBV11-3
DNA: TGTGCCAGCAGCACCTACGGGGTCTCCGAGCAGTACTTC
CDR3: CASSTYGVSEQYF

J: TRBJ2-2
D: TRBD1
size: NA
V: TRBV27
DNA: TGTGCCAGCAGAGGACAGGGGGCCGGGGAGCTGTTTTTT
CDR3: CASRGQGAGELFF

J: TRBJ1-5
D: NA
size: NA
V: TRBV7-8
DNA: TGTGCCAGCAGCCGTACAGGGAGCAATCAGCCCCAGCATTTT
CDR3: CASSRTGSNQPQHF

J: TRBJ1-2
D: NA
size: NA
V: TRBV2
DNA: TGTGCCAGCAGGGCAGGCCTCGAACATGGCTACACCTTC
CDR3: CASRAGLEHGYTF

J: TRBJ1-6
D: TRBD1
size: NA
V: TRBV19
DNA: TGTGCCAGTAGGACACAGGGGAACTCCTATAATTCACCCCTCCACTTT
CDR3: CASRTQGNSYNSPLHF

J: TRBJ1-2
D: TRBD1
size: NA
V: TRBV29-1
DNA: TGCAGCGTGGGGACAGGGGTCAATGGCTACACCTTC
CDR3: CSVGTGVNGYTF

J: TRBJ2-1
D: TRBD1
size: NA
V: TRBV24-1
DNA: TGTGCCACCAGTGCGTGGAACAGGGGGAGGTTCAGCAATGAGCAGTTCTTC
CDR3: CATSAWNRGRFSNEQFF

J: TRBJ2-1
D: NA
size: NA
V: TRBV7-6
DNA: TGTGCCAGCAGCGGAAGCGGCAGCGGCTCCTACAATGAGCAGTTCTTC
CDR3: CASSGSGSGSYNEQFF

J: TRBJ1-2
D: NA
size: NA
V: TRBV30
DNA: TGTGTCTGGGGGGGGAACTATGGCTACACCTTC
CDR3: CVWGGNYGYTF